Following are 14 T cell receptor beta chains from one sample sequenced in a study of metastatic and nonmetastatic thyroid tumors. Ahead of thyroid surgery, no patient had received treatment of any kind. Via MiXCR, TCRdb re-called the PCR reads. The sample includes approximately 15,000 clones, 23% of them seen just once. What was sequenced was adjacent normal tissue. These receptors all come from a female donor with papillary thyroid cancer or a benign thyroid nodule (not recorded which). Some clones in this sample may be carry-over from other donors' samples.

J is TRBJ1-3 and V is TRBV7-2; perhaps TRBD1 as D (5 bases). There are 14 residues in the CDR3. Trimming took off 6 bases at V and 6 bases at J, with 15 bases between the two ends. Germline CDR1 reads SGHTA; CDR2 reads FQGNSA. The CDR3 sequence: CASRPSWGVNTIYF. The DNA for the CDR3 is TGTGCCAGCAGGCCAAGTTGGGGCGTAAACACCATATATTTT.

This clone was recorded many times. V and J are TRBV6-1 and TRBJ2-1, with 7 bases lining up with TRBD2. This CDR3 has 15 amino acids. The V segment lost 2 bases and the J segment 5 bases; nucleotides outside the gene matches: 6. In germline, CDR1 is MNHNS, CDR2 SASEGT. DNA of the CDR3: TGTGCCAGCAGTGAATGGGCTAGCGGACACAATGAGCAGTTCTTC. Translated, it gives CASSEWASGHNEQFF.

This clone has at least ten counts. The rearrangement joins TRBV18 to TRBJ1-1; D is possibly TRBD1 (5 bases). Looked up from germline, CDR1 is KGHSH and CDR2 is LQKENI. The CDR3 has 16 amino acids. The V end was cut by 2 bases, the J end by 1 base, with 14 bases between. CDR3 protein: CASSPVGLGENTEAFF. The CDR3 region has the DNA TGTGCCAGCTCACCAGTAGGTTTGGGGGAGAACACTGAAGCTTTCTTT. The full variable domain, its missing parts supplied by reference TRBV18 and TRBJ1-1, is NAGVMQNPRHLVRRRGQEARLRCSPMKGHSHVYWYRQLPEEGLKFMVYLQKENIIDESGMPKERFSAEFPKEGPSILRIQQVVRGDSAAYFCASSPVGLGENTEAFFGQGTRLTVV.

J is TRBJ2-5 and V is TRBV2, with D perhaps TRBD2 (6 bases). CDR3 size: 16 residues. Germline V gives CDR1 SNHLY, CDR2 FYNNEI. Trimming pared 7 bases from V and 5 bases from J, leaving 23 bases between. The CDR3 coding sequence is TGTGCCAGCATCCCGCCTGGTGGGCTGGAGGGCGAGACCCAGTACTTC. This gives the protein CASIPPGGLEGETQYF. Full variable domain (missing parts from reference TRBV2 and TRBJ2-5): EPEVTQTPSHQVTQMGQEVILRCVPISNHLYFYWYRQILGQKVEFLVSFYNNEISEKSEIFDDQFSVERPDGSNFTLKIRSTKLEDSAMYFCASIPPGGLEGETQYFGPGTRLLVL.

This clone is medium-sized by share. The chain couples TRBV27 to TRBJ2-7; D unclear. Germline V gene sequence: CDR1 MNHEY, CDR2 SMNVEV (reference sequence). The CDR3 is 15 residues long. The V end was cut by 3 bases, the J end by 1 base, with 13 bases between. As DNA, the CDR3 is TGTGCCAGCAGTTTGGTTGGTCCCGGATCCTACGAGCAGTACTTC. Amino acids: CASSLVGPGSYEQYF.

This clone ranks as medium-sized (0.01 to 0.1%). The chain is built from TRBV6-1 and TRBJ2-2; D gene uncertain. Germline CDR1 and CDR2: MNHNS and SASEGT. This CDR3 spans 13 amino acids. V lost 5 bases and J lost 2, with 6 bases in between. CDR3 nucleotide sequence: TGTGCCAGCAGTTCATCAAACACCGGGGAGCTGTTTTTT. It codes for CASSSSNTGELFF.

V usage is TRBV19 and J usage is TRBJ1-1; 7 bases fit TRBD1. This CDR3 is 15 amino acids long. The germline CDR1 and CDR2 sequences are LNHDA and SQIVND (reference sequence). Trimming removed 7 bases from V and 1 base from J; junction bases left unmatched: 9. The CDR3 reads CASTTTGRRNTEAFF. CDR3 coding DNA: TGTGCCAGTACCACGACAGGGCGAAGGAACACTGAAGCTTTCTTT.

By proportion, this clone is medium-sized. The chain carries TRBV6-2 or TRBV6-3 and TRBJ2-5; D is unclear. Germline V gives CDR1 MNHEY, CDR2 SVGEGT. The CDR3 has 11 amino acids. Trimming took off 5 bases at V and 9 bases at J, with 10 bases between the two ends. CDR3 sequence (DNA): TGTGCCAGCAGTCTCCCCCCGGCCCAGTACTTC. It translates to CASSLPPAQYF.

Points on this clone: One end of the junction fails to match germline, which may point to a read error. The chain combines TRBV7-9 with TRBJ2-5, with no clear D. The CDR3 is made up of 11 amino acids. Germline CDR1 SEHNR, CDR2 FQNEAQ (reference sequence). CDR3 protein: CASSYQETHYF. The CDR3 coding sequence is TGTGCCAGCAGCTACCAAGAGACCCATTACTTC.

Only a few counts were recorded for this clone. The chain is built from TRBV19 and TRBJ2-2; D not resolved. Germline V gene data show CDR1 as LNHDA and CDR2 as SQIVND (reference sequence). The V gene lost 2 bases and the J gene lost 5 bases, with 12 bases spanning the gap. There are 15 residues in the CDR3. The CDR3 sequence: CASSIFTLKTGELFF. Written as DNA, the CDR3 is TGTGCCAGTAGTATATTCACCCTGAAAACCGGGGAGCTGTTTTTT.

The genes are TRBV2 and TRBJ2-5; 12 bases are shared with TRBD2. Germline-derived CDR1 and CDR2 are SNHLY and FYNNEI. J was trimmed by 5 bases and V by 6 bases; bases with no gene match: 7. The CDR3 loop spans 15 amino acids. This CDR3 is CASRLSGLAGETQYF. The CDR3 nucleotides read TGTGCCAGCAGACTATCCGGACTAGCGGGGGAGACCCAGTACTTC. Drawing the rest from reference TRBV2 and TRBJ2-5, the complete variable domain is EPEVTQTPSHQVTQMGQEVILRCVPISNHLYFYWYRQILGQKVEFLVSFYNNEISEKSEIFDDQFSVERPDGSNFTLKIRSTKLEDSAMYFCASRLSGLAGETQYFGPGTRLLVL.

This clone is categorized as medium-sized. J is TRBJ1-5 and V is TRBV12-3 or TRBV12-4; D not resolved. V was pared by 3 bases and J by 5 bases, with 5 bases between. This CDR3 is built from 12 residues. For the CDR3, the DNA is TGTGCCAGCAGTTTTGGCGATCAGCCCCAGCATTTT. It yields the protein CASSFGDQPQHF.

This rearrangement joins TRBV20-1 to TRBJ2-4, with TRBD2 matching over 7 bases. The trim removed 5 bases at V and 0 bases at J, leaving 10 bases unmatched. The CDR3 loop spans 16 amino acids. Germline CDR1 is DFQATT and CDR2 is SNEGSKA (reference sequence). DNA for the CDR3: TGCAGTGCTGGGGGATTAGCGGGCCTAGCCAAAAACATTCAGTACTTC. Protein product: CSAGGLAGLAKNIQYF.

The chain uses TRBV7-2 and TRBJ2-7; 7 bases match TRBD1. Trimming removed 5 bases from V and 10 bases from J; junction bases left unmatched: 14. CDR1 is SGHTA and CDR2 is FQGNSA in the germline V gene. The CDR3 loop spans 14 amino acids. For the CDR3, the DNA is TGTGCCAGCAGCACACGACAGGGCCTCTACTATCAGTACTTC. It is translated as CASSTRQGLYYQYF.